Listed here is a single T cell receptor (beta chain). Its antigen is currently unknown. This entry comes from a study of beta chain features in type 1 diabetes. General study points: When Type 1 diabetes patients were examined, their TCRB CDR3s proved moderately but significantly shorter in all four CD4+ subsets.

Every isolated RNA sample was fully reverse transcribed, so sequencing captured expressed TCRB transcripts. Generated by immunoSEQ multiplex PCR, the TCRdb table keeps only in-frame clones and is missing some. This sample carries hundreds of thousands of clones, more than 12% of them seen once, and the ten largest clones take roughly 0.04%. The sequenced material came from naive CD4+ T cells from blood. This TCR came from a man between 18 and 29 years old with type 1 diabetes.

CDR3 sequence (DNA): TGTGCCAGCAGCTTCTGGACAGGGAACGGCTACACCTTC. Encoded protein: CASSFWTGNGYTF. The V and J genes are TRBV7-9 and TRBJ1-2, with 8 nucleotides matching TRBD1. Germline V gene data show CDR1 as SEHNR and CDR2 as FQNEAQ (reference sequence). The CDR3 sequence is 13 residues long. V lost 3 bases to trimming and J lost 8 bases; unmatched junction nucleotides: 5.